This TCR beta chain derives from a study of identical twins. TCRdb reprocessed the 5' RACE reads via MiXCR and lists one record per CDR3 protein. The repertoire holds some 590,000 distinct CDR3 sequences, with approximately 9.6% as singletons. This clonotype was seen a few times. These data are also associated with another study on yellow fever vaccine responses in identical twins.

Specimen: PBMCs. This TCR was sampled from a woman aged 18-35 years in good health.

The CDR3 region is CATSDSPGQGGTEAFF. In nucleotides, the CDR3 is TGTGCCACCAGTGATAGCCCAGGACAGGGGGGTACTGAAGCTTTCTTT. The chain employs TRBV24-1 and TRBJ1-1; 10 positions match TRBD1. The V segment lost 3 bases and the J segment 5 bases; nucleotides outside the gene matches: 8. The CDR3 runs 16 residues. Germline assignment: CDR1 KGHDR and CDR2 SFDVKD.